Below, one TCR beta chain is given with its context. Its specific antigen is unknown. Base-call qualities are not available, and no considerably larger clone is one nucleotide away. This entry comes from a study of CD8 T cells in Susac syndrome (dated by TCRdb to 2018 to 2020). Study-level background: Whether CD8+ T cell activation and differentiation in Susac syndrome was antigen driven was tested using repertoire sequencing.

RNA was extracted with the RNeasy kit and 0.5 to 1 ug was reverse transcribed using random hexamers. The immunoSEQ multiplex PCR assay, covering 54 Vbeta and 13 Jbeta segments, was used to amplify TCR beta CDR3 regions. PCR amplification bias was corrected using a synthetic template baseline for primer optimization and computational correction. In the original analysis: Reads were assigned to V, D and J genes according to IMGT and analyzed in immunoSEQ Analyzer, with only productive sequences retained. To calculate clonality, Shannon entropy was normalized by log2 of the number of productive unique sequences and then subtracted from one. For each patient and control, public and private clones were evaluated among the 100 most prevalent clones. Susac-specific clones were defined as absent from healthy and MS cohorts, over a thousand published viral clones and other ImmuneACCESS disease sequences. Using fastp at Q25 and MiXCR, TCRdb reprocessed the public reads and kept productive beta chains. Merged by CDR3 protein, the rows form single entries marked with the most common genes and DNA. The V and J calls come from TCRdb's annotation, not from the publication. For this sample the table gives some 200,000 distinct CDR3 sequences, of which roughly 94% were detected only once. The leading ten clones occupy over 0.08% of the sample.

The research as a whole found: The number of individuals in the TCR sequencing and HLA analysis was recognized as being relatively small.

Peripheral blood CD8+ and CD4+ T cells from healthy donors, Susac syndrome patients and multiple sclerosis patients were profiled by high-throughput TCR beta sequencing. Healthy donors were included as age- and sex-matched controls. Bulk CD8+ and CD4+ T cells were purified by magnetic negative isolation, whereas CD8+ TEMRA cells were enriched by FACS. Blood was collected in EDTA tubes and processed within 24 hours, with PBMCs isolated through density gradient centrifugation. PBMCs destined for TCR sequencing were cryopreserved in liquid nitrogen and later thawed in a 37 °C water bath. The sorted or isolated CD4+, CD8+ and CD8+ TEMRA cells had a purity of 90% or higher. The sample comprised CD4+ T cells from PBMCs. This TCR was sampled from a human donor in good health.

The nucleotides read TGTGCCACCAGTGGGTACCACTACAATGAGCAGTTCTTC. Its protein is CATSGYHYNEQFF. The rearrangement joined TRBV24-1 to TRBJ2-1; the D gene cannot be named for sure. CDR1 KGHDR and CDR2 SFDVKD are derived from the germline V gene. The CDR3 spans 13 residues, from the cysteine through the phenylalanine. The sequence is cut down to CDR3 DNA, 39 bases in frame from base 1. V sheds 5 bases and J sheds 3 bases, leaving 7 bases between their ends.